One TCR beta chain is described in this entry. The target antigen is unknown. The record originates from a study of T cell responses to AZD1222 COVID-19 vaccine. As for the study in general: Second-dose groups at about 4 or about 12 weeks were pooled.

This table comes from immunoSEQ multiplex PCR, and its TCRdb copy is limited to in-frame clones, with some not included. In the table there are fewer than 150,000 clones, roughly nine tenths of which are singletons. The CDR3 is made up of 17 amino acids. Germline V gene data show CDR1 as KGHSH and CDR2 as LQKENI. Deletions cut 0 bases from V and 0 bases from J, with 12 bases between. The study, taken as a whole, reports: Only a handful of people who got AZD1222 tested seropositive at baseline. The donor group comprised mostly white British people and more females; the analysis possibly underestimated clonal diversity. No day 14 peak samples; only post-peak repertoires were characterized.

The sequences come from peripheral blood, collected on day 0 of AZD1222 vaccination. The gene calls are TRBV18 and TRBJ2-1; possibly TRBD1 for D (6 bases). The clonotype originates from an adult in good health. CDR3 loop: CASSPPWGQSSYNEQFF. The DNA of the CDR3 is TGTGCCAGCTCACCACCTTGGGGACAAAGCTCCTACAATGAGCAGTTCTTC. The variable domain in full, completed from reference TRBV18 and TRBJ2-1, reads NAGVMQNPRHLVRRRGQEARLRCSPMKGHSHVYWYRQLPEEGLKFMVYLQKENIIDESGMPKERFSAEFPKEGPSILRIQQVVRGDSAAYFCASSPPWGQSSYNEQFFGPGTRLTVL.